The entry that follows covers one TCR beta chain sequence. Its matching antigen is unknown. Libraries were prepared by immunoSEQ multiplex PCR; TCRdb keeps only in-frame clonotypes and omits some of them. Here the sample spans over 85,000 clones, roughly 84% being singletons. The data were taken from a study of identifying expanded T cells in peripheral blood. Regarding the study as a whole: Variance in clone template counts between approximately 2-week samples significantly increased with total template count across all healthy donors. Differentially abundant clones: around 1.1 between replicates, 16.4 at approximately 14 days, 19 to 20 at four.

Trimming removed 4 bases from V and 6 bases from J, with 15 bases in between. The CDR3 contains 14 residues. Per the germline V gene, CDR1 is SGHAT and CDR2 is FQNNGV. Healthy donors had no documented immune events, such as infections, while sampled. The clonotype comes from a person aged 18 to 75 in good health. V and J are TRBV11-2 and TRBJ2-5, with D maybe TRBD1 (6 bases). The sequenced material came from blood. CDR3 residues: CASSSIRTAQTQYF. The CDR3 DNA sequence: TGTGCCAGCAGCTCGATTAGGACAGCCCAGACCCAGTACTTC.